This TCR beta chain was captured by sequencing in a study of blood T cell repertoires in COVID-19. Study overall: Acute-phase and convalescent COVID-19 samples originated in the United States, Italy and Spain.

Seattle cases were enrolled at active infection and followed longitudinally. The CDR3 loop spans 15 amino acids. V lost 2 bases and J lost 6, with 15 bases in between. CDR1 and CDR2 from the germline V gene are SGHDT and YYEEEE. Authors' methods: Nucleated cell number was recorded as an estimate derived from reference gene primer amplification. TCRdb keeps only in-frame clones here, not all; method: immunoSEQ multiplex PCR. V and J calls and clone size are those listed in that table; D and trimming were worked out from the DNA. Of more than 45,000 clones in the sample, about 86% were seen once. Sequencing used peripheral blood. This clonotype was obtained from an older woman with COVID-19, enrolled during active disease. The chain combines TRBV5-6 with TRBJ2-1, with D perhaps TRBD2 (5 bases). CDR3 residues: CASSFYEGDGNEQFF. The DNA of the CDR3 is TGTGCCAGCAGCTTCTATGAGGGAGACGGCAATGAGCAGTTCTTC.